Following are 17 T cell receptor beta chains from one sample sequenced in a study of T cell changes during pregnancy in multiple sclerosis. The protocol was immunoSEQ multiplex PCR, while the TCRdb copy is restricted to in-frame clones and leaves out a portion. The sample lists 100,000 or so clones, 80% to 95% seen once, with around 3.1% in the top ten. The sequences come from peripheral blood, collected in the second trimester of pregnancy. The receptors here all came from a female donor with multiple sclerosis, enrolled in a pregnancy study.

The chain carries TRBV15 and TRBJ1-1, with D perhaps TRBD1 (5 bases). Trimming removed 0 bases at V and 8 bases at J, with 13 bases between. CDR1 and CDR2 (germline): LNHNV, YYDKDF (reference sequence). The CDR3 spans 14 residues. The CDR3 reads CATSREGGRAEAFF. The DNA of the CDR3 is TGTGCCACCAGCAGAGAGGGGGGTAGGGCCGAAGCTTTCTTT.

The V and J genes are TRBV15 and TRBJ1-5; the D gene is possibly TRBD1 (6 bases). V shed 2 bases and J shed 4 bases, with 15 bases lying between them. Germline V CDR1 and CDR2: LNHNV, YYDKDF (reference sequence). This CDR3 region has 16 residues. The chain's CDR3 is CATSRQSGGQNQPQHF. CDR3 bases: TGTGCCACCAGCAGACAGTCCGGGGGGCAGAATCAGCCCCAGCATTTT.

This rearrangement joins TRBV7-6 to TRBJ2-2; D is undetermined. Germline lookup yields CDR1 SGHVS and CDR2 FNYEAQ. The CDR3 totals 14 residues. V was pared by 1 base and J by 4 bases, with 7 bases between. Here the CDR3 DNA reads TGTGCCAGCAGCTTAGGAAAGAGCACCGGGGAGCTGTTTTTT. It is translated as CASSLGKSTGELFF.

Only a few counts were recorded for this clone. The rearrangement links TRBV2 to TRBJ1-5; 7 positions match TRBD1. From germline, CDR1 is SNHLY and CDR2 FYNNEI. CDR3 size: 13 residues. The V gene end was trimmed by 6 bases and the J gene end by 5 bases; junction bases not matched to a gene: 4. The CDR3 nucleotides are TGTGCCAGCAGGACAGACAGGGATCAGCCCCAGCATTTT. Translating gives CASRTDRDQPQHF.

The chain has TRBV7-9 and TRBJ2-1; 10 bases are a match to TRBD2. Trimming removed 7 bases from V and 2 bases from J; junction bases left unmatched: 8. The CDR3 covers 16 residues. Germline loops: CDR1 SEHNR, CDR2 FQNEAQ (reference sequence). CDR3 sequence reads: CASNIIAGGPYNEQFF. The CDR3 DNA is TGTGCCAGCAACATCATAGCGGGAGGACCCTACAATGAGCAGTTCTTC.

There are a few counts of this clone. The chain joins TRBV28 to TRBJ1-5; D is uncertain. This CDR3 has 14 residues. CDR1 and CDR2 (germline): MDHEN, SYDVKM. The V and J ends lost 6 bases and 0 bases respectively, with 9 bases between them. CDR3 amino acids: CASSQVYSNQPQHF. The CDR3 DNA is TGTGCCAGCAGCCAGGTTTATAGCAATCAGCCCCAGCATTTT.

This sequence joins TRBV28 and TRBJ2-7, with a weak D call TRBD2 (5 bases). CDR1 is MDHEN and CDR2 is SYDVKM in the germline V gene. The CDR3 spans 14 residues. V lost 7 bases to trimming and J lost 2 bases, with 15 bases between them. The CDR3 spells CASTYTEETYEQYF. CDR3 nucleotide sequence: TGTGCCAGCACCTACACGGAGGAGACCTACGAGCAGTACTTC.

This clone has just one count. J is TRBJ1-2 and V is TRBV18, with D possibly matching TRBD1 (6 bases). Looked up from germline, CDR1 is KGHSH and CDR2 is LQKENI. The CDR3 runs to 17 residues. Deletions cut 1 base from V and 5 bases from J, with 20 bases between. CDR3: CASSPLPLRQGIYGYTF. CDR3 in DNA: TGTGCCAGCTCACCACTCCCTCTTCGTCAGGGGATTTATGGCTACACCTTC. Full variable domain (remainder filled in from reference TRBV18 and TRBJ1-2): NAGVMQNPRHLVRRRGQEARLRCSPMKGHSHVYWYRQLPEEGLKFMVYLQKENIIDESGMPKERFSAEFPKEGPSILRIQQVVRGDSAAYFCASSPLPLRQGIYGYTFGSGTRLTVV.

This clone has just one count. The chain's CDR3 is CASSFGTGYEQYF. In nucleotides, the CDR3 is TGTGCCAGCAGCTTTGGGACTGGCTACGAGCAGTACTTC. The chain is built from TRBV5-5 and TRBJ2-7; TRBD2 might be the D (6 bases). Germline CDR1 and CDR2: SGHKS and YYEKEE (reference sequence). V gave up 2 bases and J gave up 3 bases, with 9 bases separating them. This CDR3 contains 13 residues.

The J gene is TRBJ2-7, the V gene TRBV7-8, with a possible D match to TRBD1 (7 bases). The germline V gene has CDR1 SGHVS and CDR2 FQNEAQ. The CDR3 has 14 amino acids. The V end lost 6 bases, the J end lost 4 bases, and 16 bases lay between the germline ends. In DNA, the CDR3 is TGTGCCAGCAGTTGGGGGGACAGTAGATACGAGCAGTACTTC. Translated, it gives CASSWGDSRYEQYF.

The rearrangement links TRBV28 to TRBJ2-1; 8 nucleotides align to TRBD1. After removal of 4 bases from V and 3 bases from J, the junction contained 5 bases not matched to a gene. CDR1 and CDR2 (germline): MDHEN, SYDVKM. The CDR3 length is 15 residues. CDR3 in DNA: TGTGCCAGCAGTTCCGGGACAGGTGACTACAATGAGCAGTTCTTC. Its translation: CASSSGTGDYNEQFF.

The rearrangement links TRBV9 to TRBJ2-7; perhaps TRBD2 as D (6 bases). This CDR3 is 14 amino acids long. The ends were cut back, 6 bases at V and 5 bases at J, with 18 bases in the middle. In germline, CDR1 is SGDLS, CDR2 YYNGEE. DNA of the CDR3: TGTGCCAGCACCCGATTAGCGGCTTCGGACGAGCAGTACTTC. It translates to CASTRLAASDEQYF.

The chain is built from TRBV6-6 and TRBJ2-7; D may be TRBD2 (7 bases). In germline, CDR1 is MNHNY, CDR2 SVGAGI (reference sequence). This CDR3 region has 15 residues. V lost 0 bases, J lost 4 bases, and 13 bases lay in between. The CDR3 protein is CASSYSGGGGYEQYF. The CDR3 nucleotides are TGTGCCAGCAGTTACTCGGGCGGGGGCGGTTACGAGCAGTACTTC.

The chain joins TRBV11-3 to TRBJ2-3, with TRBD2 matching 9 bases. The CDR3 sequence is 16 residues long. Trimming removed 4 bases from V and 1 base from J; junction bases left unmatched: 6. CDR1 is SGHNT, CDR2 YENEEA, per germline. DNA of the CDR3: TGTGCCAGCAGCTCCGGCGGGGGGGGGCGCACAGATACGCAGTATTTT. Its translation: CASSSGGGGRTDTQYF.

The V and J genes are TRBV27 and TRBJ2-4, with TRBD2 as a possible D gene (6 bases). With 5 bases removed from V and 2 bases from J, the gap between germline ends came to 16 bases. This CDR3 comprises 16 residues. CDR1 and CDR2 from the germline V gene are MNHEY and SMNVEV (reference sequence). The DNA of the CDR3 is TGTGCCAGCAGTGCGGGGACCTTGGGAACCAAAAACATTCAGTACTTC. Its protein is CASSAGTLGTKNIQYF.

The chain is built from TRBV5-1 and TRBJ2-3; D perhaps matches TRBD1 (7 bases). This CDR3 has 16 residues. From germline, CDR1 is SGHRS and CDR2 YFSETQ. The V and J ends lost 4 bases and 2 bases respectively, with 17 bases between them. CDR3 amino acids: CASSPQGGKNTDTQYF. CDR3 DNA sequence: TGCGCCAGCAGCCCCCAGGGGGGAAAAAACACAGATACGCAGTATTTT.

V is TRBV5-1 and J is TRBJ2-1; 8 bases are a match to TRBD1. J lost 7 bases, V lost 0 bases, and 6 bases had no gene match. Germline V CDR1 and CDR2: SGHRS, YFSETQ. The CDR3 is 15 residues long. CDR3 protein: CASSLETGDLNEQFF. The CDR3 region has the DNA TGCGCCAGCAGCTTGGAGACAGGGGATCTGAATGAGCAGTTCTTC.